Listed here are 3 T cell receptor beta chains from one sample, sequenced in a study of CD4 T cells in relation to SARS-CoV-2 and coronaviruses. Unexposed donor CD4+ T cells date from about 2010-2018, before the COVID-19 pandemic. The cells were cultured for approximately ten days before CD4+ T cells were isolated. No antigen has been assigned to these receptors. Produced via immunoSEQ multiplex PCR; TCRdb's table is partial and in-frame only. The data show about 23,000 clones, around 76% seen once. Sequencing input: CD4+ T cells from PBMCs, cultured in vitro. The receptors come from a human donor in good health.

The rearrangement uses TRBV7-6 and TRBJ2-5; D gene unclear. V was shortened by 2 bases and J by 5 bases, with 15 bases between the two germline ends. The germline CDR1 and CDR2 sequences are SGHVS and FNYEAQ. CDR3 length: 15 amino acids. CDR3 DNA sequence: TGTGCCAGCAGCTTAATGGCCGTTAGTTGGGAGACCCAGTACTTC. Translated: CASSLMAVSWETQYF. Together with reference TRBV7-6 and TRBJ2-5, the CDR3 gives the full variable domain: GAGVSQSPRYKVTKRGQDVALRCDPISGHVSLYWYRQALGQGPEFLTYFNYEAQQDKSGLPNDRFSAERPEGSISTLTIQRTEQRDSAMYRCASSLMAVSWETQYFGPGTRLLVL.

This clone was observed a few times. The CDR3, as DNA: TGTGCCAGCAGCCAGGGACTTGGGGGCAAAAACATTCAGTACTTC. This encodes CASSQGLGGKNIQYF. V is TRBV3-1 (or the pseudogene TRBV3-2) and J is TRBJ2-4, with D possibly matching TRBD2 (6 bases). The CDR3 extends over 15 amino acids. Trimming removed 3 bases at V and 3 bases at J, with 12 bases between. Germline CDR1 and CDR2: LGHDT and YNNKEL (reference sequence).

The chain combines TRBV28 with TRBJ1-2, with TRBD1 identical over 10 bases. This CDR3 is 15 amino acids long. Germline loops: CDR1 MDHEN, CDR2 SYDVKM. The trim removed 5 bases at V and 2 bases at J, leaving 5 bases unmatched. The CDR3 is CASSIGQGVNYGYTF. As DNA, the CDR3 is TGTGCCAGCAGTATAGGACAGGGGGTCAACTATGGCTACACCTTC.